The present T cell receptor (beta chain) was sequenced within a study of CD8+CD57+ T cells in acquired aplastic anemia. General study results and limits: Shared by patients and controls, around 27 CD8+ CDR3s were abundant in patients.

Selection for sequencing was limited to patients who had shown CD8+CD57+ cell expansion by flow cytometry. Severe acquired aplastic anemia was the diagnosis recorded for all patients. TCR beta VDJ and CDR3 profiling used genomic DNA as template. MiXCR, applied by TCRdb to the reads, yields one record per CDR3 protein. The sample lists around 200,000 distinct CDR3 sequences, roughly 50% occurring once. As for this clonotype: Its antigen remains unknown.

This CDR3 spans 13 amino acids. Germline V gives CDR1 MGHDK, CDR2 SYGVNS. Trimming pared 5 bases from V and 3 bases from J, leaving 10 bases between. Source material: sorted CD4+, CD8+, or CD8+CD57+ T cells (not recorded which) from PBMCs. The clonotype comes from a human donor with aplastic anemia. The chain joins TRBV25-1 to TRBJ1-1, with D maybe TRBD1 (6 bases). CDR3 region: CASSYGGHTEAFF. The DNA of the CDR3 is TGTGCCAGCAGTTACGGGGGCCACACTGAAGCTTTCTTT.